This T cell receptor (beta chain) was sequenced in a study of response to subunit inactivated influenza vaccine. About this clonotype itself: What it binds is not known.

Germline loops: CDR1 SGHDT, CDR2 YYEEEE. Deletions cut 1 base from V and 5 bases from J, with 21 bases between. This CDR3 comprises 17 residues. Findings and limits, study-wide: A suggestion made by the authors is that each seasonal influenza vaccination recruits few new T cells.

TCRdb re-derived calls from the RT-PCR reads in MiXCR, one entry per CDR3 protein. The sample holds about 780,000 distinct CDR3 sequences, 18% seen once. The V gene is TRBV5-6, the J gene TRBJ2-5, with D tentatively TRBD2 (5 bases). The receptor was derived from a man over 45 who received an inactivated influenza vaccine. The specimen was PBMCs from blood, collected approximately 5 days after vaccination. The CDR3 nucleotides read TGTGCCAGCAGCTTGTTTCGGAAGGAGGCGGTGAAGGAGACCCAGTACTTC. Its protein product is CASSLFRKEAVKETQYF.